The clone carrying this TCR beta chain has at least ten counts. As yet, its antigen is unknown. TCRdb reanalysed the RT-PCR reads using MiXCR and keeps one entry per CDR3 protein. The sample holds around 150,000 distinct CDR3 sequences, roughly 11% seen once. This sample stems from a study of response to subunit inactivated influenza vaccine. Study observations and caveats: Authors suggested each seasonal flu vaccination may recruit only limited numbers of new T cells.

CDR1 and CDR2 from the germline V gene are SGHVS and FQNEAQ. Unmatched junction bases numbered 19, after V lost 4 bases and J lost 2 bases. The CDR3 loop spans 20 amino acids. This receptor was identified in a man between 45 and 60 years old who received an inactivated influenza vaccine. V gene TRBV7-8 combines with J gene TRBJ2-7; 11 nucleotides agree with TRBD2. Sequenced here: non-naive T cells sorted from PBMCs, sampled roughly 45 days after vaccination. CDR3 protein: CASSYPGGGTSGLAPYEQYF. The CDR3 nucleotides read TGTGCCAGCAGCTATCCGGGAGGTGGGACTAGCGGCCTTGCTCCCTACGAGCAGTACTTC.